This T cell receptor (beta chain) originates from a study of cytomegalovirus exposure and HLA in healthy donors. Study-wide context: Samples from HLA-typed donors yielded approximately 80 million unique TCRs in an early data release. Study conclusions and caveats: In all likelihood, a cluster of highly shared sequence variants was a sequencing artifact. Roughly uniform depth of sequencing across donors was assumed in presence/absence analyses.

From germline, CDR1 is LGHNA and CDR2 YNFKEQ. The CDR3 has 15 residues. V dropped 4 bases and J dropped 3 bases, with 16 bases sitting between them. This clone appeared a single time. Its antigen is not known. Primers for the PCR totalled 60 Vbeta and 13 Jbeta. Profiled with immunoSEQ multiplex PCR; TCRdb holds only in-frame clones, not every one. The table shows some 50,000 clones, with around three quarters occurring only once. The sample consisted of PBMCs. This receptor was identified in a man aged 25 to 45 in good health and CMV-seronegative. This chain links TRBV4-2 with TRBJ2-7, with unresolved D. CDR3 coding DNA: TGTGCCAGCAGCCCGTTCTACGGCGGTGGCTACGAGCAGTACTTC. Translating gives CASSPFYGGGYEQYF.